This T cell receptor beta chain was sequenced for a study of beta chain features in type 1 diabetes. The CDR3 runs 16 residues. After removal of 3 bases from V and 10 bases from J, the junction contained 7 bases not matched to a gene. Germline-derived CDR1 and CDR2 are SGHTA and FQGNSA. The investigators reverse transcribed all of the isolated RNA, so they sequenced expressed TCRB transcripts. Method: immunoSEQ multiplex PCR; TCRdb's copy keeps in-frame clones and lacks some. The sample has about 47,000 clones; around 45% are singletons. About this clone: Its antigen is as yet unknown.

Whole-study findings and limits: Type 1 diabetes patients had moderately but significantly shorter TCRB CDR3s in all four CD4+ subsets.

The source of this sequence is a man between 25 and 39 years old with type 1 diabetes. The chain uses TRBV7-2 and TRBJ2-4, with 15 bases lining up with TRBD2. The sample comprised stem cell memory CD4+ T cells from blood. The CDR3 reads CASSLDMGLAGGIQYF. CDR3 sequence (DNA): TGTGCCAGCAGCTTGGATATGGGACTAGCGGGAGGAATTCAGTACTTC.